This T cell receptor (beta chain) was retrieved from a study of cytomegalovirus exposure and HLA in healthy donors. This CDR3 region has 15 residues. V was clipped by 2 bases and J by 6 bases, with 16 bases between them. Looked up from germline, CDR1 is SNHLY and CDR2 is FYNNEI. A remark on this clone: Antigen specificity is unknown.

In the PCR, 60 Vbeta and 13 Jbeta primers were used. Assay used: immunoSEQ multiplex PCR; TCRdb lists only in-frame clones, some missing. The sample includes about 170,000 clones, around 84% of them seen just once. Study-level points and caveats: The authors later found TCR association rates varying by HLA locus, with DRB1 most and HLA-C fewest.

The chain couples TRBV2 to TRBJ1-1, with a tentative D call TRBD1 (5 bases). Material for sequencing was PBMCs. This TCR was sampled from a man aged 25 to 40 in good health and CMV-seropositive. CDR3 amino acids: CASSEKRQGGAEAFF. The CDR3 DNA follows: TGTGCCAGCAGTGAAAAGCGCCAGGGAGGCGCTGAAGCTTTCTTT.